This T cell receptor beta chain is drawn from a study of T cells in Graves' hyperthyroidism and ophthalmopathy. Study-wide findings and caveats: In the analysis, a 13 V-J model separated ophthalmopathy from stable hyperthyroidism.

Hyperthyroidism, newly diagnosed and lasting under 2 months, affected patients aged 18 to 65. RNA transcripts gave rise to amplified TCR beta CDR3 regions. Using the HTBI primer set, a first-round RT-PCR was run on the TCR CDR3. TCRdb re-called the multiplex PCR reads through MiXCR, storing one row per CDR3 protein. The repertoire consists of fewer than 850,000 distinct CDR3 sequences, with 17% occurring once and the leading ten covering around a sixth. The sample holds many counts of this clonotype. Its target is not known. Germline loops: CDR1 MDHEN, CDR2 SYDVKM. The CDR3 has 17 amino acids. V was shortened by 7 bases and J by 7 bases, with 26 bases between the two germline ends.

The receptor was isolated from a man aged 45-65 years with Graves' hyperthyroidism. The chain has TRBV28 and TRBJ2-1, with D perhaps TRBD2 (6 bases). Sequencing used blood. CDR3 loop: CASTLSLGEVLNNEQFF. CDR3 in DNA: TGTGCCAGCACCCTGAGTTTAGGGGAGGTTTTGAATAATGAGCAGTTCTTC.